This T cell receptor beta chain was found in a study of blood T cells in healthy people across ages. Study results and caveats: The fall in TCR beta diversity per million T cells was roughly linear with age. Naive CD4+ cell counts and diversity both ran higher in long-lived than in aged donors.

This clonotype came up once. The antigen is undetermined. J lost 7 bases, V lost 2 bases, and 5 bases had no gene match. The CDR3 length is 14 residues. Germline loops: CDR1 SGHRS, CDR2 YFSETQ. The authors ran a second PCR of about 6 to 12 cycles using a sample-barcoded 5' primer and a J-beta primer mix. Per-sample output comprised a minimum of 2.5 million paired-end reads containing CDR3. One entry per CDR3 protein, called by TCRdb with MiXCR from the 5' RACE reads. Of about 830,000 distinct CDR3 sequences listed, approximately 67% are singletons. The chain joins TRBV5-1 to TRBJ1-2; TRBD1 matches 10 bases. The source material was blood. The clonotype was recovered from a man aged 25 to 45 in good health. The chain's CDR3 is CASSFPTGGFGYTF. The CDR3 nucleotides read TGCGCCAGCAGCTTTCCGACAGGGGGCTTTGGCTACACCTTC.